This TCR beta chain was captured by sequencing in a study of control samples from healthy donors and cancer patients. Data came from immunoSEQ multiplex PCR; TCRdb stores just in-frame clones and leaves some out. The data show 170,000 or so clones, with around 90% seen just once and approximately 1.5% held by the top ten. The CDR3 is made up of 15 amino acids. Germline V gene data show CDR1 as SGDLS and CDR2 as YYNGEE. Trimming cost V 0 bases and J 6 bases; bases outside gene matches: 3. This clone was detected only once. This receptor was taken from a woman aged 45 to 65 in good health. Source material: blood. V is TRBV9 and J is TRBJ1-5; TRBD1 agrees at 10 bases. The CDR3 spells CASSVEGTGVQPQHF. Written as DNA, the CDR3 is TGTGCCAGCAGCGTAGAAGGGACAGGGGTTCAGCCCCAGCATTTT.